This TCR beta chain emerged from a study of cytomegalovirus exposure and HLA in healthy donors. Study-wide findings and caveats: One later analysis reportedly identified an Asian-associated ancestry cluster that showed fewer N-insertions than the roughly 640-donor mean. Later analysis identified about 17,000 TCR beta sequences associated with HLA alleles, using a false discovery rate threshold of 0.05.

About this clone: What it binds is not known.

Germline V gene lookup returns CDR1 LNHDA and CDR2 SQIVND (reference sequence). The length of the CDR3 is 15 residues. The J segment lost 7 bases and the V segment lost 5 bases, leaving 7 bases of the junction unmatched. This PCR relied on a set of 60 Vbeta primers and 13 Jbeta primers. How the authors handled the data: Roughly 9.9 million shared chains were among the about 80 million unique TCR beta chains that a later analysis counted. Produced via immunoSEQ multiplex PCR; TCRdb's table is partial and in-frame only. V and J calls and clone size are copied from that table; D and trimming were computed from the DNA. The table includes about 140,000 clones, about 87% detected once.

V usage is TRBV19 and J usage is TRBJ1-5; 11 nucleotides match TRBD1. The sequence derives from a woman aged 25 to 39 in good health and CMV-seronegative. Material: PBMCs. The CDR3 nucleotides read TGTGCCAGTAGTGGGGACAGGGGGTCGGAGCAGCCCCAGCATTTT. It specifies CASSGDRGSEQPQHF.